The 16 T cell receptor beta chains below come from one sample, sequenced in a study of identical twins listed by TCRdb under 2016. Library preparation used 5' RACE. Sequencing used an Illumina HiSeq 2000. Using fastp at Q25 and MiXCR, TCRdb reprocessed the public reads and kept productive beta chains. Entries that share a CDR3 protein sequence are merged under the most common genes and DNA. The sample yields about 200,000 distinct CDR3 sequences; over 9.5% were counted once. The ten largest clones add up to 9% to 10% of the sample. Sequencing input: memory T cells sorted from blood. The cell subset or site label for this specimen denotes: CD45RO+ enriched T cells. The receptors originated from a man aged 45-65 years in good health.

The table lists this clonotype with a few counts. This chain links TRBV11-2 with TRBJ1-2; D ambiguous. The CDR3 is 13 amino acids. Looked up from germline, CDR1 is SGHAT and CDR2 is FQNNGV. V lost 0 bases to trimming and J lost 8 bases, with 10 bases between them. In DNA form, the CDR3 reads TGTGCCAGCAGCTTAGATAGAGCGGGGGGCTACACCTTC. This encodes CASSLDRAGGYTF.

This clonotype occurred a few times. This chain connects TRBV4-3 to TRBJ1-1; no clear D gene. CDR3 length equals 13 residues. Trimming took off 2 bases at V and 10 bases at J, with 14 bases between the two ends. Germline CDR1 and CDR2: LGHNA and YSLEER. CDR3 region: CASSQWTGQGAFF. The DNA of the CDR3 is TGCGCCAGCAGCCAATGGACCGGCCAAGGAGCTTTCTTT.

This clonotype was detected many times. The chain combines TRBV5-1 with TRBJ1-1, with D possibly being TRBD1 (5 bases). V was clipped by 0 bases and J by 1 base, with 16 bases between them. There are 17 residues in the CDR3. CDR1 and CDR2 from the germline V gene are SGHRS and YFSETQ. Here the CDR3 reads CASSLGRRGTENTEAFF. The CDR3 region has the DNA TGCGCCAGCAGCTTGGGAAGGCGGGGGACGGAGAACACTGAAGCTTTCTTT.

There are many counts of this clonotype. The chain combines TRBV4-3 with TRBJ1-6, with unresolved D. The CDR3 spans 18 residues. The germline V gene encodes CDR1 LGHNA and CDR2 YSLEER. V was clipped by 0 bases and J by 4 bases, with 16 bases between them. This CDR3 reads CASSQEGQAGIYNSPLHF. The CDR3 nucleotides read TGCGCCAGCAGCCAAGAAGGCCAGGCTGGAATTTATAATTCACCCCTCCACTTT.

This clonotype was counted ten times or more. The chain recombines TRBV29-1 with TRBJ1-1, with 7 bases identical to TRBD1. The V segment lost 7 bases and the J segment 5 bases; nucleotides outside the gene matches: 10. In germline, CDR1 is SQVTM, CDR2 ANQGSEA. The CDR3 runs 13 residues. DNA of the CDR3: TGCAGCGGATTCCGGGACAGTGGGACTGAAGCTTTCTTT. Its translation: CSGFRDSGTEAFF.

A few counts support this clonotype. The chain links TRBV4-1 to TRBJ2-7; weak D call: TRBD1 (7 bases). Trimming left V 4 bases short and J 3 bases short, with 19 bases between. Germline loops: CDR1 MGHRA, CDR2 YSYEKL. The CDR3 is 16 amino acids. The CDR3 nucleotides are TGCGCCAGCAGCCCTCTCGGCGGGACAGCACACTACGAGCAGTACTTC. Translating gives CASSPLGGTAHYEQYF.

This clonotype was detected many times. The chain employs TRBV18 and TRBJ2-3; 10 positions match TRBD2. Germline CDR1 and CDR2: KGHSH and LQKENI. J lost 3 bases, V lost 6 bases, and 3 bases had no gene match. CDR3 length: 14 residues. The CDR3: CASSGTSATDTQYF. Written as DNA, the CDR3 is TGTGCCAGCTCCGGGACTAGCGCGACAGATACGCAGTATTTT.

This clonotype was counted ten times or more. The chain joins TRBV12-3 or TRBV12-4 to TRBJ2-7; 12 nucleotides match TRBD2. The CDR3 covers 17 residues. The J segment lost 0 bases and the V segment lost 4 bases, leaving 7 bases of the junction unmatched. CDR3: CASSSGTSGPSSYEQYF. CDR3 nucleotides: TGTGCCAGCAGTTCCGGGACTAGCGGGCCGAGCTCCTACGAGCAGTACTTC.

The chain employs TRBV6-1 and TRBJ1-5; D might be TRBD1 (5 bases). Trimming cost V 2 bases and J 1 base, with 12 bases left between them. There are 16 residues in the CDR3. CDR1 MNHNS and CDR2 SASEGT come from the germline V gene. In nucleotides, the CDR3 is TGTGCCAGCAGTGAATCCCGGGGGGTCAGCAATCAGCCCCAGCATTTT. It encodes CASSESRGVSNQPQHF.

Concerning this clonotype itself: A much larger clonotype is one base distant, so this may be a read error. The V and J genes are TRBV2 and TRBJ2-1; 7 bases align to TRBD2. This CDR3 region has 15 residues. Germline V CDR1 and CDR2: SNHLY, FYNNEI. CDR3 DNA sequence: TGTGCCAGCAGTGAGGGGTCTAGCGGATACAATGAGCAGCTCTTC. As protein: CASSEGSSGYNEQLF.

At least ten counts were recorded for this clonotype. The chain is built from TRBV7-3 and TRBJ2-3, with 10 nucleotides matching TRBD1. The CDR3 loop spans 16 amino acids. V was clipped by 2 bases and J by 1 base; unmatched bases: 3. Germline V CDR1 and CDR2: SGHTA, FQGTGA. For the CDR3, the DNA is TGTGCCAGCAGCTTAGCCGGGACAGGGGGCACAGATACGCAGTATTTT. This gives the protein CASSLAGTGGTDTQYF.

J is TRBJ1-4 and V is TRBV6-1; 7 positions match TRBD1. The CDR3 has 11 amino acids. Germline V gene data show CDR1 as MNHNS and CDR2 as SASEGT. With V trimmed by 8 bases and J by 14 bases, 8 bases remained unmatched. CDR3 residues: CASFQDRILFF. Here the CDR3 DNA reads TGTGCCAGCTTCCAGGACAGGATCCTGTTTTTT.

This clonotype was seen repeatedly, ten times or more. J is TRBJ2-1 and V is TRBV14; unclear D gene. V was clipped by 1 base and J by 8 bases, with 21 bases between them. This CDR3 region has 17 residues. Per the germline V gene, CDR1 is SGHDN and CDR2 is FVKESK. CDR3 amino acids: CASSQVRGGWIGDEQFF. The CDR3 DNA sequence: TGTGCCAGCAGCCAAGTAAGAGGTGGTTGGATAGGCGATGAGCAGTTCTTC.

The table lists this clonotype with a few counts. The genes are TRBV4-3 and TRBJ1-2, with D uncertain. The CDR3 spans 17 residues. Germline V gene data show CDR1 as LGHNA and CDR2 as YSLEER. V dropped 0 bases and J dropped 8 bases, with 22 bases sitting between them. As DNA, the CDR3 is TGCGCCAGCAGCCAAGAAATCGAGTCAGCGCTCGGTCGCGGCTACACCTTC. It yields the protein CASSQEIESALGRGYTF.

This clonotype was observed many times. The CDR3 nucleotides are TGTGCCACCAGTCTAGGGGCTCAGCCCCAGCATTTT. It translates to CATSLGAQPQHF. The chain links TRBV15 to TRBJ1-5; weak D call: TRBD1 (5 bases). Trimming took off 6 bases at V and 6 bases at J, with 9 bases between the two ends. CDR3 size: 12 residues. Germline V gives CDR1 LNHNV, CDR2 YYDKDF (reference sequence).

CDR3 in DNA: TGTGCCAGCAGCCCCGAAGTAGCGGGTTCCTACAATGAGCAGTTCTTC. Translated: CASSPEVAGSYNEQFF. The gene calls are TRBV7-6 and TRBJ2-1, with 7 bases lining up with TRBD2. This CDR3 is 16 amino acids long. Germline CDR1 SGHVS, CDR2 FNYEAQ. Unmatched junction bases numbered 8, after V lost 5 bases and J lost 1 base. The whole variable domain, filled in from reference TRBV7-6 and TRBJ2-1, reads GAGVSQSPRYKVTKRGQDVALRCDPISGHVSLYWYRQALGQGPEFLTYFNYEAQQDKSGLPNDRFSAERPEGSISTLTIQRTEQRDSAMYRCASSPEVAGSYNEQFFGPGTRLTVL.